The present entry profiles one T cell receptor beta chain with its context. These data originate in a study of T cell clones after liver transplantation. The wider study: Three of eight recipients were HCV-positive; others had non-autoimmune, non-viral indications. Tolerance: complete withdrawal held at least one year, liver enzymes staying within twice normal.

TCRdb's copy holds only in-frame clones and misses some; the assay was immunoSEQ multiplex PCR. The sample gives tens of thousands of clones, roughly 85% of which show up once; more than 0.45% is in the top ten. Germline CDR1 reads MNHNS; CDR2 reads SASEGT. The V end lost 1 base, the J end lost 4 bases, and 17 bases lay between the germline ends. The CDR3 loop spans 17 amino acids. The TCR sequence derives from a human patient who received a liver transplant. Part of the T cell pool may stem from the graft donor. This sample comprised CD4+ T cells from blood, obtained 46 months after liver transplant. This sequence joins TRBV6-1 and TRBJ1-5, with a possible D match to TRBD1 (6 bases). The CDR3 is CASSEGRGGLENQPQHF. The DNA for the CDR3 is TGTGCCAGCAGTGAAGGAAGGGGGGGTTTAGAAAATCAGCCCCAGCATTTT.